This T cell receptor (beta chain) was captured in a study of Graves' ophthalmopathy and Graves' hyperthyroidism. This clonotype was observed many times. RNA transcripts were the template, and TCR beta CDR3 regions were amplified from them. After a first-round RT-PCR with HTBI primers, a second-round multiplex PCR was run. TCRdb redid the calling of the multiplex PCR reads with MiXCR, one entry per CDR3 protein. The sample holds approximately 500,000 distinct CDR3 sequences, 13% to 15% seen once. The sequencing sample was made of blood. The TCR was taken from a woman aged 25 to 45 with Graves' ophthalmopathy.

The CDR3 sequence: CASSLSDRVWPNTEAFF. CDR3 coding DNA: TGTGCCAGCAGTTTAAGCGACAGGGTGTGGCCGAACACTGAAGCTTTCTTT. The rearrangement uses TRBV12-3 or TRBV12-4 and TRBJ1-1, with 7 bases lining up with TRBD1. CDR3 length: 17 residues. The trim removed 2 bases at V and 1 base at J, leaving 10 bases unmatched.